The source of this T cell receptor (beta chain) is a study of identical twins. TCRdb reprocessed the 5' RACE reads via MiXCR and lists one record per CDR3 protein. The sample includes some 320,000 distinct CDR3 sequences, 12% of them seen just once. Of note for this clonotype: Its antigen is currently unknown.

Study-wide results and limits: While abundant cord blood beta clonotypes carried fewer insertions, memory repertoires showed no such pattern. Models predicted less out-of-frame TCR alpha sharing in monozygotic twins than was found. Twins showed weaker excess sharing in their beta out-of-frame sequences.

This CDR3 has 16 residues. The germline CDR1 and CDR2 sequences are SGHDN and FVKESK. Losses at the gene ends were 0 bases for V and 4 bases for J; bases not matched to a gene: 6. These data also featured in a second study, about yellow fever vaccine responses in identical twins.

This TCR was recovered from a woman between 18 and 29 years old in good health. This chain links TRBV14 with TRBJ2-5; 9 nucleotides agree with TRBD2. The sequenced material came from CD8+ T cells sorted from blood. CDR3 protein: CASSQDTGLAVETQYF. CDR3 sequence (DNA): TGTGCCAGCAGCCAAGACACGGGACTAGCAGTAGAGACCCAGTACTTC.